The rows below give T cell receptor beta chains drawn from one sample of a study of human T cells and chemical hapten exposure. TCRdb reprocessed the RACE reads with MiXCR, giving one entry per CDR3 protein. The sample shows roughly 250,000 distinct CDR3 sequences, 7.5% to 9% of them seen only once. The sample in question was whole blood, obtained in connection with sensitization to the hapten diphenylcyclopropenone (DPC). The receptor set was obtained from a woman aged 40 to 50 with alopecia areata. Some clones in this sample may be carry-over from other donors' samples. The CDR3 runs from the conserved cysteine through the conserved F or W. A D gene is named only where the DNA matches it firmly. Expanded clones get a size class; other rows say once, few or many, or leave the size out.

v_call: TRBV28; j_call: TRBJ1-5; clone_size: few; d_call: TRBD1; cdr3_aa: CASSFAGQGRRQPQHF; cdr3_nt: TGTGCCAGCAGTTTCGCGGGACAGGGCAGGCGACAGCCCCAGCATTTT
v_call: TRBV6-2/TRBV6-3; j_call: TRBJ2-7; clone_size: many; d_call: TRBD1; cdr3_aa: CASTPRGQNYEQYF; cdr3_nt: TGTGCCAGCACTCCACGGGGACAGAACTACGAGCAGTACTTC
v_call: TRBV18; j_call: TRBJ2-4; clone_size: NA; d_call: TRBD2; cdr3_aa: CASSPTGGVAKNIQYF; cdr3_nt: TGTGCCAGCTCACCAACGGGGGGAGTAGCCAAAAACATTCAGTACTTC
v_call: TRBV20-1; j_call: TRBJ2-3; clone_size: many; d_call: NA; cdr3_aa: CSASRLSTPTDTQYF; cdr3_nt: TGCAGTGCTAGTAGATTGTCTACACCAACAGATACGCAGTATTTT
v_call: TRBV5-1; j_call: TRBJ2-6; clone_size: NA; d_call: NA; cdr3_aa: CASSPGTSPGANVLTF; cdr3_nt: TGCGCCAGCAGCCCCGGGACCAGCCCTGGGGCCAACGTCCTGACTTTC
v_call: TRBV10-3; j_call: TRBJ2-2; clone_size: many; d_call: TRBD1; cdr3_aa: CATTGFTGELFF; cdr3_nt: TGTGCTACGACAGGGTTCACCGGGGAGCTGTTTTTT
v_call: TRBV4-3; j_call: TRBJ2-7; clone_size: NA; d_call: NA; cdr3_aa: CASSRGTVWTDEQYF; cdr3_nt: TGCGCCAGCAGCCGCGGGACAGTCTGGACCGACGAGCAGTACTTC
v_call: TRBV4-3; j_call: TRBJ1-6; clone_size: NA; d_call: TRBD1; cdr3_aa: CASSSRDSKGSPLHF; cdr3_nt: TGCGCCAGCAGCTCCCGGGACAGTAAAGGTTCACCCCTCCACTTT
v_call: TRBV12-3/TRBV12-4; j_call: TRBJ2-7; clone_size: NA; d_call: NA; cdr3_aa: CASSYAGTLGAGGEQYF; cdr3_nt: TGTGCCAGCAGCTATGCAGGAACGCTGGGGGCCGGGGGCGAGCAGTACTTC
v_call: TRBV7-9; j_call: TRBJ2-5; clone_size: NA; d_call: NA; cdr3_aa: CASSLGAGIETQYF; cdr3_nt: TGTGCCAGCAGCTTGGGGGCCGGCATCGAGACCCAGTACTTC
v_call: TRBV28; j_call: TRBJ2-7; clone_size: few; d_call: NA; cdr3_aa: CASSPRGSLSYEQYF; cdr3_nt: TGTGCCAGCAGCCCGAGAGGGTCCCTCTCCTACGAGCAGTACTTC
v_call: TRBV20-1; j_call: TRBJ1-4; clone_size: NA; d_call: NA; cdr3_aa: CSARVGMEEKLFF; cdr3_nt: TGCAGTGCTAGAGTAGGCATGGAAGAAAAACTGTTTTTT
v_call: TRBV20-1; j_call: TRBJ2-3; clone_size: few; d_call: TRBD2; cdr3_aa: CSRDGLAVTDTQYF; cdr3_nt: TGCAGCCGGGATGGGCTAGCGGTCACAGATACGCAGTATTTT
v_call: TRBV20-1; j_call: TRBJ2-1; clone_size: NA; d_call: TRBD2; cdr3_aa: CSARVTGLAGTEQFF; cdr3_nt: TGCAGTGCTAGAGTAACGGGACTAGCGGGAACTGAGCAGTTCTTC
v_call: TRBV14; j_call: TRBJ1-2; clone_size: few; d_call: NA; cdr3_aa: CASSRGLTHGYTF; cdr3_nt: TGTGCCAGCAGCCGGGGACTGACTCATGGCTACACCTTC
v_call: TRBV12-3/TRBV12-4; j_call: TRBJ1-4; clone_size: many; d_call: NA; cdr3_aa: CASSPRGNEKLFF; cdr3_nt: TGTGCCAGCAGTCCACGCGGGAATGAAAAACTGTTTTTT
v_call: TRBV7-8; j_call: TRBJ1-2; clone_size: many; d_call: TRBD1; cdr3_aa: CASSLDRGYGYTF; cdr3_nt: TGTGCCAGCAGCCTTGACAGGGGCTATGGCTACACCTTC
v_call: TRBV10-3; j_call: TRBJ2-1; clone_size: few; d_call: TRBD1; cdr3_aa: CAISERPGQGRDEQFF; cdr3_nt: TGTGCCATCAGTGAGAGGCCGGGACAGGGCAGGGATGAGCAGTTCTTC
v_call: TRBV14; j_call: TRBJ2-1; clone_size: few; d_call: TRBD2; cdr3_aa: CASSQVGTSYNEQFF; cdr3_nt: TGTGCCAGCAGCCAAGTGGGGACTAGTTACAATGAGCAGTTCTTC
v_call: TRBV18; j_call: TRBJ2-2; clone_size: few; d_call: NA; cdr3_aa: CASSQTGTLPTGELFF; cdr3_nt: TGTGCCAGCTCACAAACCGGGACACTACCCACCGGGGAGCTGTTTTTT
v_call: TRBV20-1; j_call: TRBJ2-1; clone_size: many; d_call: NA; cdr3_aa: CSARDHGVWGNEQFF; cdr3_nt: TGCAGTGCTAGAGATCACGGGGTTTGGGGCAATGAGCAGTTCTTC
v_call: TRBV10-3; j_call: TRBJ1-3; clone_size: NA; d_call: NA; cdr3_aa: CAITGDRGNTIYF; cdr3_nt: TGTGCCATCACAGGGGATCGTGGAAACACCATATATTTT
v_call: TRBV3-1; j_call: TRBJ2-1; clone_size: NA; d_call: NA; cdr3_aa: CASSDTSSSYNEQFF; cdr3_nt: TGTGCCAGCAGCGACACCTCGAGCTCCTACAATGAGCAGTTCTTC
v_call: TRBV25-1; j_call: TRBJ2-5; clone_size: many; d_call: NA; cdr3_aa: CASSPPQGQETQYF; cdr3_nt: TGTGCCAGCAGTCCCCCCCAGGGCCAAGAGACCCAGTACTTC
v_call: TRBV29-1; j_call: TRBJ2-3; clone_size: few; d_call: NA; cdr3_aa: CSARGRFTDTQYF; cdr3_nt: TGCAGCGCAAGGGGAAGGTTCACAGATACGCAGTATTTT
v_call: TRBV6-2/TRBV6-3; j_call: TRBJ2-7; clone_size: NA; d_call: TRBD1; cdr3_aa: CASRTPQGGSYEQYF; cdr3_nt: TGTGCCAGCAGGACACCACAGGGGGGCTCCTACGAGCAGTACTTC
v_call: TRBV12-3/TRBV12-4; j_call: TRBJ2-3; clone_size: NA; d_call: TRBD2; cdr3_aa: CASSNSGRPATDTQYF; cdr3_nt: TGTGCCAGCAGTAATAGCGGGAGACCGGCAACAGATACGCAGTATTTT
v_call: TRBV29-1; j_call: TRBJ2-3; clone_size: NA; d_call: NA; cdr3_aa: CSVGVAADTQYF; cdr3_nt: TGCAGCGTTGGGGTAGCGGCAGATACGCAGTATTTT
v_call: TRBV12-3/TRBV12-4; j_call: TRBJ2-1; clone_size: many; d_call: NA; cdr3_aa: CASRRSSLNEQFF; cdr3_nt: TGTGCCAGCCGCCGCTCGAGCCTCAATGAGCAGTTCTTC
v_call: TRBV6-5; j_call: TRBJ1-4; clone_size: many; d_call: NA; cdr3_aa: CASSRTSARYEKLFF; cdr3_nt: TGTGCCAGCAGTCGGACGTCGGCGAGATATGAAAAACTGTTTTTT
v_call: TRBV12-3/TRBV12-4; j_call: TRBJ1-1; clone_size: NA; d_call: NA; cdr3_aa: CASSLVRAEAFF; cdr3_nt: TGTGCCAGCAGCCTTGTGAGGGCTGAAGCTTTCTTT
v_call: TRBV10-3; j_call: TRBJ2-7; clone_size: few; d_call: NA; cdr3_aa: CAISESNSASYEQYF; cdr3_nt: TGTGCCATCAGTGAGTCGAATTCCGCTTCCTACGAGCAGTACTTC
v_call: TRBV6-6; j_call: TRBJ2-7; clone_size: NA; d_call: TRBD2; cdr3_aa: CASMGGRGRYEQYF; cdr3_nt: TGTGCCAGCATGGGGGGGAGGGGAAGATACGAGCAGTACTTC
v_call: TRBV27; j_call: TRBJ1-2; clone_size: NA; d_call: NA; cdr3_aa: CASSSGQSYGYTF; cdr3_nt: TGTGCCAGCAGTTCAGGACAGTCCTATGGCTACACCTTC
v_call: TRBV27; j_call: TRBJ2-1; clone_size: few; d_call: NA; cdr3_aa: CASSSPGQNNEQFF; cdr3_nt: TGTGCCAGCAGTTCGCCGGGACAAAACAATGAGCAGTTCTTC
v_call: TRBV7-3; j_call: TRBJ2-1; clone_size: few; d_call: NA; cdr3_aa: CASSLNRGQEQFF; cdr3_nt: TGTGCCAGCAGCTTAAATCGGGGTCAGGAGCAGTTCTTC
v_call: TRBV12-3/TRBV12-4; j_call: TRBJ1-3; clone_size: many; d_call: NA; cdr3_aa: CASRRDISSGNTIYF; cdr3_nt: TGTGCCAGCAGACGGGACATCTCCTCTGGAAACACCATATATTTT
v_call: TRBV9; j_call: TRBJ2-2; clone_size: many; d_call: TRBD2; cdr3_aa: CASSLEGGPTGELFF; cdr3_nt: TGTGCCAGCAGCCTAGAGGGAGGGCCCACCGGGGAGCTGTTTTTT
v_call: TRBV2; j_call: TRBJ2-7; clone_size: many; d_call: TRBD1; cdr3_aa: CASSPDRGYEQYF; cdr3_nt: TGTGCCAGCAGTCCGGACAGGGGCTACGAGCAGTACTTC
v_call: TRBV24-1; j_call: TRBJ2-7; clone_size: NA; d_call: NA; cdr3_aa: CATSEGNRQYF; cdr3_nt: TGTGCCACCAGTGAAGGGAATCGGCAGTACTTC
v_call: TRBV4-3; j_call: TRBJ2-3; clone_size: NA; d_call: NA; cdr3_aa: CASSQGGYSTDTQYF; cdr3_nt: TGCGCCAGCAGCCAAGGAGGGTATAGCACAGATACGCAGTATTTT